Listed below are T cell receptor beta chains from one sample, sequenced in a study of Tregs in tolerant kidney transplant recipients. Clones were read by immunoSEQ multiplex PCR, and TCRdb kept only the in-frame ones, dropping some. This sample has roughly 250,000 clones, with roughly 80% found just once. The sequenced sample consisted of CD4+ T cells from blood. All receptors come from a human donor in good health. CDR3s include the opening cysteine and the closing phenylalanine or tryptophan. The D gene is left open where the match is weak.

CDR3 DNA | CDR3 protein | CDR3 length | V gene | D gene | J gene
TGTGCCAGCGGACGCCGGGACAGGGGGTCGATCTCCTACAATGAGCAGTTCTTC | CASGRRDRGSISYNEQFF | 18 | TRBV27 | TRBD1 | TRBJ2-1
TGTGCCAGTAGTTCCCTAGCGGGGGGGGAAGAGACCCAGTACTTC | CASSSLAGGEETQYF | 15 | TRBV19 | TRBD2 | TRBJ2-5
TGTGCCAGTTCTGGACAGTTGGGGGATCAGCCCCAGCATTTT | CASSGQLGDQPQHF | 14 | TRBV18 | NA | TRBJ1-5
TGCAGCGCCCGAGGGCTAGCGGGAGTGGCAGATACGCAGTATTTT | CSARGLAGVADTQYF | 15 | TRBV29-1 | TRBD2 | TRBJ2-3
TGCGCCAGCAGCTTGGGCGGGAGCTCCTCCTACAATGAGCAGTTCTTC | CASSLGGSSSYNEQFF | 16 | TRBV5-1 | TRBD2 | TRBJ2-1
TGTGCCAGCAGCTACGCATTAAGCTCCTACAATGAGCAGTTCTTC | CASSYALSSYNEQFF | 15 | TRBV2 | NA | TRBJ2-1
TGTGCCAGCTCGGCGGACAGGGTGAACACCGGGGAGCTGTTTTTT | CASSADRVNTGELFF | 15 | TRBV18 | TRBD1 | TRBJ2-2
TGTGCCAGCAGCGTAACAGGAGGTAGCTATGGCTACACCTTC | CASSVTGGSYGYTF | 14 | TRBV9 | NA | TRBJ1-2
TGTGCCAGCAGCACCGGACAGGGGACCTATGGCTACACCTTC | CASSTGQGTYGYTF | 14 | TRBV5-4 | TRBD1 | TRBJ1-2
TGTGCCAGCAGCTTGGCCGGACAGGGGATCTCCTACGAGCAGTACTTC | CASSLAGQGISYEQYF | 16 | TRBV5-4 | TRBD1 | TRBJ2-7